This is a list of T cell receptor beta chains from one sample in a study of cytomegalovirus exposure and HLA in healthy donors. TCRdb's table, derived via immunoSEQ multiplex PCR, lists solely in-frame clones and lacks some. The sample yields about 160,000 clones, approximately 80% seen once. The specimen sequenced was PBMCs. Receptors were obtained from a young man in good health and CMV-seropositive. Both conserved end residues are part of each CDR3. A D gene is named only where the DNA matches it firmly. A row's size may be missing; if present it is once, few, many or a size class.

clone_size: -
v_call: TRBV10-3
j_call: TRBJ2-5
d_call: TRBD1
cdr3_aa: CANSGQRKETQYF
cdr3_nt: TGTGCCAACTCGGGACAGCGAAAAGAGACCCAGTACTTC

clone_size: -
v_call: TRBV18
j_call: TRBJ2-2
d_call: TRBD1
cdr3_aa: CASSPLDRDTGELFF
cdr3_nt: TGTGCCAGCTCACCATTGGACAGGGATACCGGGGAGCTGTTTTTT

clone_size: -
v_call: TRBV28
j_call: TRBJ2-1
d_call: -
cdr3_aa: CASNPSSYSYNEQFF
cdr3_nt: TGTGCCAGCAACCCCTCGAGTTACTCCTACAATGAGCAGTTCTTC

clone_size: -
v_call: TRBV5-5
j_call: TRBJ2-7
d_call: TRBD1
cdr3_aa: CASSRPPGQGTYEQYF
cdr3_nt: TGTGCCAGCAGCCGACCGCCGGGACAGGGAACCTACGAGCAGTACTTC

clone_size: -
v_call: TRBV6-1
j_call: TRBJ2-5
d_call: -
cdr3_aa: CASSEGSQETQYF
cdr3_nt: TGTGCCAGCAGTGAAGGTTCACAAGAGACCCAGTACTTC

clone_size: -
v_call: TRBV7-3
j_call: TRBJ2-4
d_call: TRBD1
cdr3_aa: CASSLKGAQAKNIQYF
cdr3_nt: TGTGCCAGCAGCTTAAAGGGGGCGCAGGCCAAAAACATTCAGTACTTC

clone_size: -
v_call: TRBV9
j_call: TRBJ2-3
d_call: -
cdr3_aa: CASSRISPGDDTQYF
cdr3_nt: TGTGCCAGCAGCCGTATTAGTCCCGGGGATGATACGCAGTATTTT

clone_size: -
v_call: TRBV9
j_call: TRBJ2-1
d_call: TRBD2
cdr3_aa: CASSVTSGTYNEQFF
cdr3_nt: TGTGCCAGCAGCGTGACTAGCGGGACCTACAATGAGCAGTTCTTC

clone_size: -
v_call: TRBV11-2
j_call: TRBJ1-1
d_call: -
cdr3_aa: CASSLGTGLSTEAFF
cdr3_nt: TGTGCCAGCAGCTTAGGTACAGGGCTGAGCACTGAAGCTTTCTTT

clone_size: once
v_call: TRBV7-7
j_call: TRBJ2-3
d_call: -
cdr3_aa: CASSPLQAGAPTDTQYF
cdr3_nt: TGTGCCAGCAGCCCCCTTCAGGCGGGGGCCCCTACAGATACGCAGTATTTT

clone_size: -
v_call: TRBV5-1
j_call: TRBJ1-4
d_call: -
cdr3_aa: CASGLTANEKLFF
cdr3_nt: TGCGCCAGCGGCTTGACAGCTAATGAAAAACTGTTTTTT

clone_size: -
v_call: TRBV19
j_call: TRBJ1-1
d_call: -
cdr3_aa: CASSFTGLVKVVNTEAFF
cdr3_nt: TGTGCCAGTAGTTTCACAGGGTTGGTCAAGGTGGTGAACACTGAAGCTTTCTTT

clone_size: once
v_call: TRBV7-3
j_call: TRBJ2-3
d_call: -
cdr3_aa: CASSPVRGSDTQYF
cdr3_nt: TGTGCCAGCAGCCCGGTAAGGGGGTCAGATACGCAGTATTTT

clone_size: -
v_call: TRBV7-9
j_call: TRBJ1-2
d_call: -
cdr3_aa: CASSLVSPADGYTF
cdr3_nt: TGTGCCAGCAGCTTAGTGTCGCCAGCGGATGGCTACACCTTC

clone_size: -
v_call: TRBV9
j_call: TRBJ1-4
d_call: -
cdr3_aa: CASSVDPVGGGEKLFF
cdr3_nt: TGTGCCAGCAGCGTAGACCCGGTGGGGGGTGGTGAAAAACTGTTTTTT

clone_size: -
v_call: TRBV7-2
j_call: TRBJ1-4
d_call: TRBD1
cdr3_aa: CASSPTGGYSTNEKLFF
cdr3_nt: TGTGCCAGCAGCCCGACAGGGGGCTATTCAACTAATGAAAAACTGTTTTTT

clone_size: few
v_call: TRBV19
j_call: TRBJ1-6
d_call: -
cdr3_aa: CASARGMVYNSPLHF
cdr3_nt: TGTGCCAGTGCAAGGGGGATGGTCTATAATTCACCCCTCCACTTT

clone_size: -
v_call: TRBV19
j_call: TRBJ1-1
d_call: -
cdr3_aa: CASSERIMNTEAFF
cdr3_nt: TGTGCCAGTAGTGAGAGGATCATGAACACTGAAGCTTTCTTT

clone_size: -
v_call: TRBV4-1
j_call: TRBJ2-4
d_call: TRBD1
cdr3_aa: CASSQGGSGQLNIQYF
cdr3_nt: TGCGCCAGCAGCCAAGGAGGATCGGGACAGTTAAACATTCAGTACTTC

clone_size: -
v_call: TRBV29-1
j_call: TRBJ1-1
d_call: TRBD1
cdr3_aa: CSAGTGGLMNTEAFF
cdr3_nt: TGCAGCGCCGGGACAGGGGGCTTAATGAACACTGAAGCTTTCTTT

clone_size: -
v_call: TRBV7-3
j_call: TRBJ2-3
d_call: -
cdr3_aa: CASSSGQPGSDTQYF
cdr3_nt: TGTGCCAGCAGCTCAGGACAGCCCGGATCAGATACGCAGTATTTT

clone_size: -
v_call: TRBV5-4
j_call: TRBJ2-7
d_call: TRBD1
cdr3_aa: CASSPGQSAKGPYEQYF
cdr3_nt: TGTGCCAGCAGCCCGGGACAGTCGGCGAAGGGGCCTTACGAGCAGTACTTC

clone_size: few
v_call: TRBV4-1
j_call: TRBJ2-7
d_call: TRBD2
cdr3_aa: CASSQDPSGGNEQYF
cdr3_nt: TGCGCCAGCAGCCAAGACCCTAGCGGGGGCAACGAGCAGTACTTC

clone_size: -
v_call: TRBV27
j_call: TRBJ1-4
d_call: TRBD1
cdr3_aa: CASSSTGGTNEKLFF
cdr3_nt: TGTGCCAGCAGTTCTACAGGGGGAACTAATGAAAAACTGTTTTTT

clone_size: -
v_call: TRBV29-1
j_call: TRBJ1-1
d_call: TRBD1
cdr3_aa: CSVDRGDTEAFF
cdr3_nt: TGCAGCGTAGACAGGGGGGACACTGAAGCTTTCTTT

clone_size: -
v_call: TRBV7-3
j_call: TRBJ2-1
d_call: TRBD2
cdr3_aa: CASSLSAGVYNEQFF
cdr3_nt: TGTGCCAGCAGCTTATCAGCGGGGGTTTACAATGAGCAGTTCTTC

clone_size: -
v_call: TRBV5-4
j_call: TRBJ2-3
d_call: -
cdr3_aa: CASSLGLDTQYF
cdr3_nt: TGTGCCAGCAGCTTGGGTCTGGATACGCAGTATTTT

clone_size: -
v_call: TRBV13
j_call: TRBJ2-2
d_call: -
cdr3_aa: CASSSLGGLNTGELFF
cdr3_nt: TGTGCCAGCAGCTCACTGGGGGGGCTAAACACCGGGGAGCTGTTTTTT

clone_size: -
v_call: TRBV28
j_call: TRBJ1-6
d_call: -
cdr3_aa: CASSLGEGGWNSPLHF
cdr3_nt: TGTGCCAGCAGTTTGGGAGAAGGGGGATGGAATTCACCCCTCCACTTT

clone_size: -
v_call: TRBV6-5
j_call: TRBJ1-2
d_call: TRBD1
cdr3_aa: CASSPGTGVYGYTF
cdr3_nt: TGTGCCAGCAGCCCCGGGACAGGGGTATATGGCTACACCTTC

clone_size: few
v_call: TRBV2
j_call: TRBJ1-3
d_call: -
cdr3_aa: CASREAGARGNTIYF
cdr3_nt: TGTGCCAGCCGTGAGGCGGGGGCGAGAGGAAACACCATATATTTT

clone_size: -
v_call: TRBV4-3
j_call: TRBJ2-7
d_call: TRBD2
cdr3_aa: CASSQDKMGLAHSYEQYF
cdr3_nt: TGCGCCAGCAGCCAAGATAAAATGGGACTAGCGCATTCCTACGAGCAGTACTTC

clone_size: -
v_call: TRBV9
j_call: TRBJ1-2
d_call: TRBD1
cdr3_aa: CASSVVTGAGGYTF
cdr3_nt: TGTGCCAGCAGCGTAGTAACAGGGGCTGGAGGCTACACCTTC

clone_size: -
v_call: TRBV27
j_call: TRBJ2-7
d_call: -
cdr3_aa: CASSLRGPREQYF
cdr3_nt: TGTGCCAGCAGTTTACGCGGGCCCCGTGAGCAGTACTTC

clone_size: -
v_call: TRBV2
j_call: TRBJ2-2
d_call: TRBD2
cdr3_aa: CASRITTSGGAGELFF
cdr3_nt: TGTGCCAGCAGGATCACCACTAGCGGGGGGGCCGGGGAGCTGTTTTTT

clone_size: -
v_call: TRBV10-3
j_call: TRBJ1-2
d_call: -
cdr3_aa: CAISPSGGDYGYTF
cdr3_nt: TGTGCCATCAGTCCCTCTGGGGGCGACTATGGCTACACCTTC

clone_size: -
v_call: TRBV7-2
j_call: TRBJ2-3
d_call: -
cdr3_aa: CASRDTATDTQYF
cdr3_nt: TGTGCCAGCAGGGACACCGCCACAGATACGCAGTATTTT

clone_size: -
v_call: TRBV9
j_call: TRBJ1-1
d_call: -
cdr3_aa: CASSSKWGEVGTEAFF
cdr3_nt: TGTGCCAGCAGCTCTAAGTGGGGGGAGGTGGGCACTGAAGCTTTCTTT

clone_size: -
v_call: TRBV6-1
j_call: TRBJ2-5
d_call: -
cdr3_aa: CASRRTDQETQYF
cdr3_nt: TGTGCCAGCAGGAGGACAGATCAAGAGACCCAGTACTTC

clone_size: -
v_call: TRBV5-6
j_call: TRBJ2-5
d_call: -
cdr3_aa: CASSSPQGSGETQYF
cdr3_nt: TGTGCCAGCAGCTCCCCACAGGGCTCTGGGGAGACCCAGTACTTC

clone_size: -
v_call: TRBV7-6
j_call: TRBJ2-5
d_call: -
cdr3_aa: CASSLAGREWGGDQETQYF
cdr3_nt: TGTGCCAGCAGCTTAGCGGGGCGCGAGTGGGGGGGCGACCAAGAGACCCAGTACTTC

clone_size: -
v_call: TRBV7-2
j_call: TRBJ2-4
d_call: -
cdr3_aa: CASTLRQGTDIQYF
cdr3_nt: TGTGCCAGCACTTTAAGGCAGGGGACGGACATTCAGTACTTC

clone_size: -
v_call: TRBV5-4
j_call: TRBJ2-1
d_call: -
cdr3_aa: CASSLAKRSIGGWNEQFF
cdr3_nt: TGTGCCAGCAGCTTGGCCAAAAGGAGTATCGGGGGATGGAATGAGCAGTTCTTC

clone_size: -
v_call: TRBV4-1
j_call: TRBJ1-5
d_call: -
cdr3_aa: CASRPQWTVSNQPQHF
cdr3_nt: TGCGCCAGCAGGCCTCAGTGGACAGTCAGCAATCAGCCCCAGCATTTT

clone_size: -
v_call: TRBV6-5
j_call: TRBJ2-7
d_call: -
cdr3_aa: CASSQGGEQYF
cdr3_nt: TGTGCCAGCAGTCAGGGTGGGGAGCAGTACTTC

clone_size: -
v_call: TRBV6-5
j_call: TRBJ1-6
d_call: -
cdr3_aa: CASSPISGSNSPLHF
cdr3_nt: TGTGCCAGCAGTCCTATCTCGGGATCTAATTCACCCCTCCACTTT

clone_size: -
v_call: TRBV5-1
j_call: TRBJ1-3
d_call: TRBD1
cdr3_aa: CASSWGQAAGNTIYF
cdr3_nt: TGCGCCAGCAGCTGGGGACAGGCGGCTGGAAACACCATATATTTT

clone_size: once
v_call: TRBV7-3
j_call: TRBJ1-1
d_call: -
cdr3_aa: CASSFGLNTEAFF
cdr3_nt: TGTGCCAGCAGCTTTGGGCTCAACACTGAAGCTTTCTTT

clone_size: -
v_call: TRBV7-9
j_call: TRBJ2-4
d_call: TRBD1
cdr3_aa: CSSSRDSEFQYF
cdr3_nt: TGTTCCAGCAGTCGGGACAGCGAATTTCAGTACTTC

clone_size: -
v_call: TRBV11-3
j_call: TRBJ2-2
d_call: TRBD1
cdr3_aa: CASSSKGAAGELFF
cdr3_nt: TGTGCCAGCAGCTCTAAGGGGGCGGCCGGGGAGCTGTTTTTT

clone_size: -
v_call: TRBV6-1
j_call: TRBJ2-3
d_call: TRBD2
cdr3_aa: CASRPASGSDTQYF
cdr3_nt: TGTGCCAGCAGGCCCGCTAGCGGGTCAGATACGCAGTATTTT

clone_size: -
v_call: TRBV15
j_call: TRBJ2-7
d_call: -
cdr3_aa: CATSKASTGQYF
cdr3_nt: TGTGCCACCAGCAAGGCATCCACGGGGCAGTACTTC

clone_size: -
v_call: TRBV28
j_call: TRBJ1-1
d_call: TRBD1
cdr3_aa: CASSPDRTGAEAFF
cdr3_nt: TGTGCCAGCAGTCCAGATCGGACAGGTGCTGAAGCTTTCTTT

clone_size: -
v_call: TRBV18
j_call: TRBJ1-5
d_call: -
cdr3_aa: CASSPRQQSNQPQHF
cdr3_nt: TGTGCCAGCTCACCAAGACAGCAAAGCAATCAGCCCCAGCATTTT

clone_size: -
v_call: TRBV11-2
j_call: TRBJ1-5
d_call: -
cdr3_aa: CASSVDLGGGQPQHF
cdr3_nt: TGTGCCAGCAGCGTGGACCTAGGGGGTGGTCAGCCCCAGCATTTT

clone_size: -
v_call: TRBV9
j_call: TRBJ2-3
d_call: TRBD2
cdr3_aa: CASSVAALAGGTDTQYF
cdr3_nt: TGTGCCAGCAGCGTAGCTGCACTAGCGGGGGGCACAGATACGCAGTATTTT

clone_size: once
v_call: TRBV5-4
j_call: TRBJ2-1
d_call: -
cdr3_aa: CASSYTHGEQFF
cdr3_nt: TGTGCCAGCAGCTATACCCACGGTGAGCAGTTCTTC